The rows below give T cell receptor beta chains drawn from one sample of a study of T cell responses to AZD1222 COVID-19 vaccine. Only in-frame clones appear in the TCRdb table, and some are missing; sequencing was by immunoSEQ multiplex PCR. The sample records approximately 130,000 clones, over 90% being singletons. The sample consisted of peripheral blood, taken on day 0 of AZD1222 vaccination. These receptors were taken from an adult in good health. Each CDR3 is given with its conserved first and last residue. Fields, in order: J gene, V gene, CDR3 length, D gene, clone size, CDR3 DNA, CDR3 protein. D genes are given only for firm matches. Clone size is given for some rows only: seen once, a few or many times, or a class if the clone is expanded.

>TRBJ1-1|TRBV5-1|14|.|few
TGCGCCAGCAGCCAGGACGGCCTGAACACTGAAGCTTTCTTT
CASSQDGLNTEAFF
>TRBJ1-3|TRBV2|15|.|.
TGTGCCAGCAGTGAAATGGCAGGACGGAGGAACACCATATATTTT
CASSEMAGRRNTIYF
>TRBJ1-5|TRBV10-3|14|.|.
TGTGCCATCAGTGAACGGCTTAGCAATCAGCCCCAGCATTTT
CAISERLSNQPQHF
>TRBJ1-1|TRBV13|14|.|.
TGTGCCAGCAGCTTAGGGTGGGGGGACACTGAAGCTTTCTTT
CASSLGWGDTEAFF
>TRBJ1-1|TRBV3-1/TRBV3-2|14|.|once
TGTGCCAGCAGCCCAGCCGGGACCGCGGCTGGAGCTTTCTTT
CASSPAGTAAGAFF
>TRBJ1-3|TRBV6-6|14|.|.
TGTGCCAGCAGCGCGACCTACTCTGGAAACACCATATATTTT
CASSATYSGNTIYF
>TRBJ1-1|TRBV27|14|.|few
TGTGCCAGCAGGGATTGGGAGGCCAACACTGAAGCTTTCTTT
CASRDWEANTEAFF
>TRBJ1-1|TRBV25-1|13|TRBD1|.
TGTGCCAGCAGGGACAGGGTGAACACTGAAGCTTTCTTT
CASRDRVNTEAFF
>TRBJ1-1|TRBV18|13|.|.
TGTGCCAGCTCACCACGGCAGGACACTGAAGCTTTCTTT
CASSPRQDTEAFF
>TRBJ1-6|TRBV7-2|14|.|.
TGTGCCAGCAGCCCCTGGGCACCTAATTCACCCCTCCACTTT
CASSPWAPNSPLHF
>TRBJ2-3|TRBV3-1/TRBV3-2|16|TRBD2|.
TGTGCCAGCAGCCATGAAAGCGGGGGGGCGACAGATACGCAGTATTTT
CASSHESGGATDTQYF
>TRBJ2-3|TRBV29-1|14|.|.
TGCAGCGTTGAAGTAGCGGACAGCACAGATACGCAGTATTTT
CSVEVADSTDTQYF
>TRBJ1-1|TRBV3-1/TRBV3-2|13|.|once
TGTGCCAGCAGCCAAAACCCTCAGGGGGAAGCTTTCTTT
CASSQNPQGEAFF
>TRBJ1-3|TRBV7-9|15|.|.
TGTGCCAGCAGCTCCGGTGGAGCCTCTGGAAACACCATATATTTT
CASSSGGASGNTIYF
>TRBJ1-4|TRBV27|15|TRBD1|.
TGTGCCAGCAGGCCAGGACAGGGAACTAATGAAAAACTGTTTTTT
CASRPGQGTNEKLFF
>TRBJ2-7|TRBV30|12|.|.
TGTGCCTGGAGTGCCTACGGGGGCGAGCAGTACTTC
CAWSAYGGEQYF
>TRBJ2-3|TRBV7-3|15|.|.
TGTGCCAGCAGCACTGCCGGGACCGACGCAGATACGCAGTATTTT
CASSTAGTDADTQYF
>TRBJ2-7|TRBV30|14|.|.
TGTGCCTGGAGTGTCGCTTGGACTCACTACGAGCAGTACTTC
CAWSVAWTHYEQYF
>TRBJ1-1|TRBV10-3|12|.|once
TGTGCCATCGGCCGGGGTGGGACTGAAGCTTTCTTT
CAIGRGGTEAFF
>TRBJ2-5|TRBV3-1/TRBV3-2|17|TRBD2|once
TGTGCCAGCAGCCAATTGGGACTAGCGGGTCTACAAGAGACCCAGTACTTC
CASSQLGLAGLQETQYF
>TRBJ1-1|TRBV5-6|15|.|.
TGTGCCAGCAGTTATAGGGGGGACTATTACACTGAAGCTTTCTTT
CASSYRGDYYTEAFF
>TRBJ2-5|TRBV24-1|11|.|.
TGTGCCACCAGTGATTTAAAGACCCAGTACTTC
CATSDLKTQYF
>TRBJ1-5|TRBV10-2|12|.|.
TGCGCCAGCAGTGATGGCAATCAGCCCCAGCATTTT
CASSDGNQPQHF